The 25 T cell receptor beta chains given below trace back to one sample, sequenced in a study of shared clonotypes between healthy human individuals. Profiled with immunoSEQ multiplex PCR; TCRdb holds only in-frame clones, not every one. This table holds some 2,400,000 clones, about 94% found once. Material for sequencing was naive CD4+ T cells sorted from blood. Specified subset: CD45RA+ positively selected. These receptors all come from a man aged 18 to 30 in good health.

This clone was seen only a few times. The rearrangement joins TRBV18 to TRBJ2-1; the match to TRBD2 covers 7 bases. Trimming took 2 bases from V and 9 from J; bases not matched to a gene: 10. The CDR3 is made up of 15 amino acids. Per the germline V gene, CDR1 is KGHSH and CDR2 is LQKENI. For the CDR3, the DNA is TGTGCCAGCTCACCAGGGGAGGGAGTTCACACTGAGCAGTTCTTC. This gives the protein CASSPGEGVHTEQFF.

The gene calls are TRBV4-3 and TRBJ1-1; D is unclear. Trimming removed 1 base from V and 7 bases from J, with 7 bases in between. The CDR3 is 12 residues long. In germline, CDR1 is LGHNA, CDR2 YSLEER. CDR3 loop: CASSQGHSEAFF. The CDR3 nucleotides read TGCGCCAGCAGCCAAGGACACAGTGAAGCTTTCTTT.

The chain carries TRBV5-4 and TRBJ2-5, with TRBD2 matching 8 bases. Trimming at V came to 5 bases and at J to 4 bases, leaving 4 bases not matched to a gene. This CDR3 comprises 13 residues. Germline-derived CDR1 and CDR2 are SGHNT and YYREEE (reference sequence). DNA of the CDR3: TGTGCCAGCAGTAGGCGGGGGGTAGAGACCCAGTACTTC. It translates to CASSRRGVETQYF.

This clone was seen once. In nucleotides, the CDR3 is TGTGCCAGCAGCGAAAGTAAGGGACGGAGCAATCAGCCCCAGCATTTT. Protein sequence: CASSESKGRSNQPQHF. This chain joins TRBV7-9 and TRBJ1-5; D might be TRBD1 (5 bases). Trimming stripped 5 bases from V and 1 base from J, with 15 bases between. Per the germline V gene, CDR1 is SEHNR and CDR2 is FQNEAQ (reference sequence). The CDR3 has 16 amino acids.

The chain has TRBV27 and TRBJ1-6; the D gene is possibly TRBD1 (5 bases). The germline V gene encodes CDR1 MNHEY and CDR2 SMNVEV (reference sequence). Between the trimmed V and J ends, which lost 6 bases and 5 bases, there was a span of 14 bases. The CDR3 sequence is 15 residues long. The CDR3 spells CASSPTDPNNSPLHF. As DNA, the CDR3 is TGTGCCAGCAGCCCGACAGACCCCAATAATTCACCCCTCCACTTT.

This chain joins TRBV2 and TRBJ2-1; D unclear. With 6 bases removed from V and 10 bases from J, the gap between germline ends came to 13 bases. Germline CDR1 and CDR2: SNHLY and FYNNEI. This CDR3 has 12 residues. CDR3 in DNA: TGTGCCAGCAGCGTTGGTCGTAGGGAGCAGTTCTTC. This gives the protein CASSVGRREQFF.

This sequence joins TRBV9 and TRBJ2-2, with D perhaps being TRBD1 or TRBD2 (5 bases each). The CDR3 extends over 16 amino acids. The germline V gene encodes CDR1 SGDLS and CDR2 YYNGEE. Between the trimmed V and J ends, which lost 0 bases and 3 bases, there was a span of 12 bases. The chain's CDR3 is CASSVEFREYTGELFF. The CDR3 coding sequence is TGTGCCAGCAGCGTAGAATTCAGGGAGTACACCGGGGAGCTGTTTTTT.

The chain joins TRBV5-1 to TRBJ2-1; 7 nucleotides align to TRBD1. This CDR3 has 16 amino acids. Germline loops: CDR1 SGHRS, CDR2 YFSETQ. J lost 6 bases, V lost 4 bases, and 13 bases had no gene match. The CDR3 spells CASSLARQGISNEQFF. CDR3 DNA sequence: TGCGCCAGCAGCCTCGCCCGACAGGGAATTAGCAATGAGCAGTTCTTC.

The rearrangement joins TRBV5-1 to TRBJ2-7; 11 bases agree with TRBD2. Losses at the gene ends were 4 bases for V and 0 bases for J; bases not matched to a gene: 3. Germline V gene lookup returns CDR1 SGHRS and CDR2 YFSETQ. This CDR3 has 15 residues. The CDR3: CASSQTSGSSYEQYF. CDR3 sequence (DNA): TGCGCCAGCAGCCAAACTAGCGGGAGCTCCTACGAGCAGTACTTC.

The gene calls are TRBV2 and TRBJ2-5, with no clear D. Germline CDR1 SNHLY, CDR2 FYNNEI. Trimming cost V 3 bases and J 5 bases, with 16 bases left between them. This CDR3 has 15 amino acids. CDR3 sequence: CASSEGYTGPETQYF. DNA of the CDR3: TGTGCCAGCAGTGAGGGCTACACTGGTCCGGAGACCCAGTACTTC.

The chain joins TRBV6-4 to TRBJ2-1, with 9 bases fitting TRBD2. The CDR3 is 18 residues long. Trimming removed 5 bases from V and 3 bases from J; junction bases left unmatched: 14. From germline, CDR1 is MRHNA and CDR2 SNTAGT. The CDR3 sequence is CASSIAWAGGPVYNEQFF. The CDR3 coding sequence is TGTGCCAGCAGTATAGCCTGGGCGGGAGGGCCGGTCTACAATGAGCAGTTCTTC.

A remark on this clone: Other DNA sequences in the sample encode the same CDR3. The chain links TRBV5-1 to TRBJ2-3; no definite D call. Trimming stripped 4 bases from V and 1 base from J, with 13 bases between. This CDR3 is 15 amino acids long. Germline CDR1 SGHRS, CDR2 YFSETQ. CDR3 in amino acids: CASSPLGQGTDTQYF. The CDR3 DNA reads TGCGCCAGCAGCCCGCTCGGGCAGGGCACAGATACGCAGTATTTT.

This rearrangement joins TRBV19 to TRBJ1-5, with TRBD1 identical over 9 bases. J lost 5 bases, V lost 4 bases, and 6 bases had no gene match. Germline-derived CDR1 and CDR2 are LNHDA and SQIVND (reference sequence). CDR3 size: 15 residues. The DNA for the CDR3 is TGTGCCAGTAGTAACAGGGGGCTTGGGGATCAGCCCCAGCATTTT. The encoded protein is CASSNRGLGDQPQHF. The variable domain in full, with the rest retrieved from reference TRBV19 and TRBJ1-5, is DGGITQSPKYLFRKEGQNVTLSCEQNLNHDAMYWYRQDPGQGLRLIYYSQIVNDFQKGDIAEGYSVSREKKESFPLTVTSAQKNPTAFYLCASSNRGLGDQPQHFGDGTRLSIL.

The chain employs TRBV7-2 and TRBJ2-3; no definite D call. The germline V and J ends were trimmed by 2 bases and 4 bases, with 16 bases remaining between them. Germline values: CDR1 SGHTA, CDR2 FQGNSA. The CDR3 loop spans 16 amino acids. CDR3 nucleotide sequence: TGTGCCAGCAGCTTAATTCCGTGGGGTCTCTCAGATACGCAGTATTTT. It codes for CASSLIPWGLSDTQYF.

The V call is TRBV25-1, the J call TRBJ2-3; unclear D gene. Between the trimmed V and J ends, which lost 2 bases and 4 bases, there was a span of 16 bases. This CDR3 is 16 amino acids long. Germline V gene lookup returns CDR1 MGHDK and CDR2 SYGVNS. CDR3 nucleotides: TGTGCCAGCAGTGAAACTGGCAGAAAATCTGCAGATACGCAGTATTTT. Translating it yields CASSETGRKSADTQYF. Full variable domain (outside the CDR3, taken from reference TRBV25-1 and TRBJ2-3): EADIYQTPRYLVIGTGKKITLECSQTMGHDKMYWYQQDPGMELHLIHYSYGVNSTEKGDLSSESTVSRIRTEHFPLTLESARPSHTSQYLCASSETGRKSADTQYFGPGTRLTVL.

Here the CDR3 DNA reads TGTGCCAGCACCGCGGTCGGGACAGTGGGTGAAAAACTGTTTTTT. Its translation is CASTAVGTVGEKLFF. The chain combines TRBV6-1 with TRBJ1-4; 7 nucleotides align to TRBD1. The CDR3 spans 15 residues. Germline V gene lookup returns CDR1 MNHNS and CDR2 SASEGT. The V and J ends lost 7 bases and 7 bases, in that order; junction bases with no gene match: 12.

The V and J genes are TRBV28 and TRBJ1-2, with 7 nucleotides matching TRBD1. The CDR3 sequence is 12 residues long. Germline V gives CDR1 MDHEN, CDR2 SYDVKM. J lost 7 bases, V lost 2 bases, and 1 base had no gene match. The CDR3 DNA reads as TGTGCCAGCAGTTTAGGACAGGTTGGCTACACCTTC. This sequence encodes CASSLGQVGYTF.

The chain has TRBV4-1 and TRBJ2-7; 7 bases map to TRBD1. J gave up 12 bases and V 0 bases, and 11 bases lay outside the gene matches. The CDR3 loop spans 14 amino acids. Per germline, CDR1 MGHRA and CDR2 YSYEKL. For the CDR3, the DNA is TGCGCCAGCAGCCAAGATTCAACAGGGGTTAGGCGGTACTTC. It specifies CASSQDSTGVRRYF.

Here the CDR3 reads CAWTQRETQYF. As DNA, the CDR3 is TGTGCCTGGACCCAGCGGGAGACGCAGTATTTT. The chain has TRBV30 and TRBJ2-3, with 8 positions matching TRBD2. With V trimmed by 4 bases and J by 9 bases, 3 bases remained unmatched. Germline CDR1 GTSNPN, CDR2 SVGIG (reference sequence). CDR3 length equals 11 residues.

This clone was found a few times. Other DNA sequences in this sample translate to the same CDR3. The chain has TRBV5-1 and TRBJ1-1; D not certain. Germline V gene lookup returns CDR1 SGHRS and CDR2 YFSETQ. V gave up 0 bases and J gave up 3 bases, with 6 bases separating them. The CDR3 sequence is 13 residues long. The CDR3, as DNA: TGCGCCAGCAGCTTGGTTGGGGACACTGAAGCTTTCTTT. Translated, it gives CASSLVGDTEAFF.

In nucleotides, the CDR3 is TGTGCCAGCAGTTTAGACCTGACCTCTATGAACACTGAAGCTTTCTTT. Encoded protein: CASSLDLTSMNTEAFF. The chain recombines TRBV27 with TRBJ1-1, with no clear D. CDR1 and CDR2 from the germline V gene are MNHEY and SMNVEV (reference sequence). Trimming stripped 2 bases from V and 0 bases from J, with 13 bases between. The CDR3 contains 16 residues.

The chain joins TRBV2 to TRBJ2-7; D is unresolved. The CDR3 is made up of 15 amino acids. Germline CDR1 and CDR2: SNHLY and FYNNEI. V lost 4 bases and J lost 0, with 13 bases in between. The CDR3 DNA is TGTGCCAGCAGTGTTTCGTACTGGAGCTCCTACGAGCAGTACTTC. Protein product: CASSVSYWSSYEQYF.

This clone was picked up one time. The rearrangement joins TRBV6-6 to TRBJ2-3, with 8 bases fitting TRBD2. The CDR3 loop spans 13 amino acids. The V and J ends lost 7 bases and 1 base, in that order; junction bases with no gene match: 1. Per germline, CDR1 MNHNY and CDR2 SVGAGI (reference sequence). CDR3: CASTSGRTDTQYF. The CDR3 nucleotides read TGTGCCAGCACTAGCGGGCGCACAGATACGCAGTATTTT.

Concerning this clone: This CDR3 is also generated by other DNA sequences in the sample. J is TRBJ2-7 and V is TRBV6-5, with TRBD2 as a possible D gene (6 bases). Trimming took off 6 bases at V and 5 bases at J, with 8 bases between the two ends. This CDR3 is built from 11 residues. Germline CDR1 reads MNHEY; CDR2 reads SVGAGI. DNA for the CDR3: TGTGCCAGCAGACGCGGGGACGAGCAGTACTTC. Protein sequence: CASRRGDEQYF.

The CDR3 here is CASSEDGNTEAFF. The CDR3 DNA sequence: TGCGCCAGCAGCGAGGACGGGAACACTGAAGCTTTCTTT. V and J are TRBV5-1 and TRBJ1-1; D unclear. Between the trimmed V and J ends, which lost 4 bases and 1 base, there was a span of 8 bases. This CDR3 region has 13 residues. Germline V gene data show CDR1 as SGHRS and CDR2 as YFSETQ.